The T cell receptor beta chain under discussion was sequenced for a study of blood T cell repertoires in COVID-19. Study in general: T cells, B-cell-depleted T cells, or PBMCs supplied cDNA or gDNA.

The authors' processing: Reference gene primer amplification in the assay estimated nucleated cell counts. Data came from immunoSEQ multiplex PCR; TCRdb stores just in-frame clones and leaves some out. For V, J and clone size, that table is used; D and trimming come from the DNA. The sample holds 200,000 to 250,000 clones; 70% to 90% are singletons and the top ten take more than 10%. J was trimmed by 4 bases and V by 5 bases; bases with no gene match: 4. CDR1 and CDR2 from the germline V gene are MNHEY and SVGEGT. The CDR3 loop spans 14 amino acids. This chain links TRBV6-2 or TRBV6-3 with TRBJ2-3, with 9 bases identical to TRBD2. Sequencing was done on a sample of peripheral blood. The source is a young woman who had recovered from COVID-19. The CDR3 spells CASSPRTSADTQYF. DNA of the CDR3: TGTGCCAGCAGTCCGAGGACTAGCGCAGATACGCAGTATTTT.